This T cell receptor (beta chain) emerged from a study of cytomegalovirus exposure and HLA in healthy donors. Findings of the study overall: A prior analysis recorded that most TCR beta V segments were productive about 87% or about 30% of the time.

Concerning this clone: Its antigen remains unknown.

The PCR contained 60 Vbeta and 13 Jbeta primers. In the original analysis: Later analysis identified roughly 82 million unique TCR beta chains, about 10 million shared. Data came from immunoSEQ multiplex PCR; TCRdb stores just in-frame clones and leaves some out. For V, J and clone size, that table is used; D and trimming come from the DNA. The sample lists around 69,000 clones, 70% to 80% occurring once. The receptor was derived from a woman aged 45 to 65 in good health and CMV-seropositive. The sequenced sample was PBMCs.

The CDR3 nucleotides read TGTGCCAGCTTCGGACTCGCCGGGGAGCTGTTTTTT. Its protein product is CASFGLAGELFF. This chain links TRBV28 with TRBJ2-2; TRBD2 might be the D (5 bases). Germline V gives CDR1 MDHEN, CDR2 SYDVKM. Deletions cut 8 bases from V and 6 bases from J, with 10 bases between. The CDR3 is made up of 12 amino acids.